This TCR beta chain derives from a study of T cells in Graves' hyperthyroidism and ophthalmopathy. Findings and caveats of the study: Blood held most thyroid clonotypes expanded above 0.001 frequency.

The TCR beta CDR3 regions underwent amplification using RNA transcripts as the source. HTBI primers drove first-round RT-PCR of the TCR CDR3. Via MiXCR, TCRdb re-called the multiplex PCR reads, giving one row per CDR3 protein. The data contain roughly 360,000 distinct CDR3 sequences, approximately 13% of them singletons. On this clonotype: Antigen: not known.

The CDR3 contains 13 residues. Trimming shortened V by 3 bases and J by 3 bases, and 12 bases separated the two germline ends. The V gene's germline CDR1 is GTSNPN and CDR2 SVGIG (reference sequence). Specimen: blood. This sequence was found in a man under 40 with Graves' hyperthyroidism that later progressed to Graves' ophthalmopathy. J is TRBJ2-7 and V is TRBV30; D unclear. CDR3 in amino acids: CAWRIGNDYEQYF. The CDR3, as DNA: TGTGCCTGGAGAATCGGTAATGACTACGAGCAGTACTTC.